These 27 T cell receptor beta chains were all obtained from the same sample, sequenced in a study of T cells in Graves' hyperthyroidism and ophthalmopathy. Researchers amplified the TCR beta CDR3 regions from RNA transcripts. HTBI primers were employed in a first-round RT-PCR of the TCR CDR3. MiXCR was run by TCRdb on the multiplex PCR reads, yielding one entry per CDR3 protein. The top ten clones hold around 18% of a sample with 550,000 to 600,000 distinct CDR3 sequences, approximately 15% of them seen once. The sequenced sample was blood. The receptors here all came from a woman aged 18-30 years with Graves' hyperthyroidism.

In its sample, this clonotype was seen a few times. The chain uses TRBV19 and TRBJ1-1; D remains unclear. The CDR3 runs to 12 residues. Germline values: CDR1 LNHDA, CDR2 SQIVND (reference sequence). V dropped 3 bases and J dropped 4 bases, with 6 bases sitting between them. The CDR3 loop is CASSMGSTEAFF. In DNA, the CDR3 is TGTGCCAGTAGTATGGGGAGCACTGAAGCTTTCTTT.

This clonotype was recorded a few times. This chain joins TRBV4-3 and TRBJ1-2; unclear D gene. From germline, CDR1 is LGHNA and CDR2 YSLEER. Trimming stripped 0 bases from V and 2 bases from J, with 10 bases between. CDR3 size: 15 residues. The CDR3 protein is CASSQDMRGNYGYTF. The CDR3 DNA reads TGCGCCAGCAGCCAAGATATGAGAGGGAACTATGGCTACACCTTC.

The chain carries TRBV14 and TRBJ2-7; D is perhaps TRBD1 (6 bases). Trimming took 4 bases from V and 5 from J, leaving 15 bases between them. The length of the CDR3 is 14 residues. The germline V gene has CDR1 SGHDN and CDR2 FVKESK. This CDR3 reads CASSPTGQSHEQYF. The CDR3 DNA reads as TGTGCCAGCAGCCCAACAGGACAGAGCCACGAGCAGTACTTC.

This clonotype appeared many times. The chain uses TRBV12-3 or TRBV12-4 and TRBJ2-7, with 11 nucleotides matching TRBD1. The trim removed 3 bases at V and 2 bases at J, leaving 3 bases unmatched. This CDR3 has 15 amino acids. CDR3 protein: CASSLRTGGPYEQYF. The CDR3 coding sequence is TGTGCCAGCAGTTTGCGGACAGGGGGCCCCTACGAGCAGTACTTC.

At least ten counts were recorded for this clonotype. The CDR3 reads CASSPDHTRYEQYF. CDR3 bases: TGTGCCAGCAGCCCAGATCACACGCGATACGAGCAGTACTTC. The rearrangement joins TRBV3-1 to TRBJ2-7; D is uncertain. CDR3 size: 14 residues. V gave up 4 bases and J gave up 4 bases, with 14 bases separating them. Germline CDR1 is LGHDT and CDR2 is YNNKEL (reference sequence).

This chain links TRBV7-8 with TRBJ1-5, with a tentative D call TRBD1 (5 bases). CDR3 length: 15 amino acids. In germline, CDR1 is SGHVS, CDR2 FQNEAQ. Trimming cost V 5 bases and J 0 bases, with 11 bases left between them. The CDR3: CASSQGAYSNQPQHF. CDR3 sequence (DNA): TGTGCCAGCAGCCAGGGTGCGTATAGCAATCAGCCCCAGCATTTT.

At least ten counts were recorded for this clonotype. This chain uses TRBV20-1 with TRBJ2-5; TRBD1 agrees at 9 bases. The ends lost 3 bases at V and 4 bases at J; junction bases unmatched: 0. The CDR3 consists of 12 residues. Germline V lookup: CDR1 DFQATT, CDR2 SNEGSKA (reference sequence). CDR3 region: CSARDRGETQYF. CDR3 sequence (DNA): TGCAGTGCTAGGGACAGGGGAGAGACCCAGTACTTC.

There are many counts of this clonotype. This chain joins TRBV14 and TRBJ1-2, with a possible D match to TRBD1 (5 bases). The CDR3 has 13 residues. CDR1 is SGHDN and CDR2 is FVKESK in the germline V gene. V lost 5 bases and J lost 4, with 11 bases in between. The DNA of the CDR3 is TGTGCCAGCAGCGGGGGAATCGGCTATGGCTACACCTTC. As protein: CASSGGIGYGYTF.

Only a few counts were recorded for this clonotype. J is TRBJ2-1 and V is TRBV27; 10 bases line up with TRBD2. Germline V CDR1 and CDR2: MNHEY, SMNVEV (reference sequence). Unmatched junction bases numbered 4, after V lost 5 bases and J lost 3 bases. This CDR3 is 15 amino acids long. The CDR3 region is CASSVPSGGYNEQFF. CDR3 nucleotides: TGTGCCAGCAGTGTCCCTAGCGGGGGCTACAATGAGCAGTTCTTC.

The table lists this clonotype with a few counts. The chain links TRBV2 to TRBJ1-4, with TRBD1 matching 10 bases. The V segment lost 10 bases and the J segment 8 bases; nucleotides outside the gene matches: 7. CDR1 SNHLY and CDR2 FYNNEI come from the germline V gene. The CDR3 has 13 amino acids. CDR3 nucleotide sequence: TGTGCCACCCGGGACAGGGGAAACGAAAAACTGTTTTTT. Its protein product is CATRDRGNEKLFF. Full variable domain (outside the CDR3, taken from reference TRBV2 and TRBJ1-4): EPEVTQTPSHQVTQMGQEVILRCVPISNHLYFYWYRQILGQKVEFLVSFYNNEISEKSEIFDDQFSVERPDGSNFTLKIRSTKLEDSAMYFCATRDRGNEKLFFGSGTQLSVL.

Many counts were recorded for this clonotype. The chain combines TRBV28 with TRBJ2-3; 8 bases fit TRBD2. CDR3 length: 18 residues. The ends lost 2 bases at V and 1 base at J; junction bases unmatched: 11. In germline, CDR1 is MDHEN, CDR2 SYDVKM. CDR3 in amino acids: CASSLTGTRSLGTDTQYF. In DNA form, the CDR3 reads TGTGCCAGCAGTTTAACCGGGACTAGGAGTCTCGGCACAGATACGCAGTATTTT.

Ten or more counts support this clonotype. V usage is TRBV13 and J usage is TRBJ1-1, with a weak D call TRBD1 (5 bases). The CDR3 is 16 amino acids. Germline CDR1 PRHDT, CDR2 FYEKMQ (reference sequence). Deletions cut 1 base from V and 2 bases from J, with 14 bases between. CDR3 residues: CASSLVAGAFNTEAFF. For the CDR3, the DNA is TGTGCCAGCAGCTTAGTCGCCGGGGCGTTTAACACTGAAGCTTTCTTT.

This clonotype was detected a few times. This chain connects TRBV7-2 to TRBJ2-3, with no clear D. CDR3 length: 11 amino acids. Germline assignment: CDR1 SGHTA and CDR2 FQGNSA. V lost 8 bases, J lost 6 bases, and 9 bases lay in between. CDR3 in DNA: TGTGCCAGCGCCTCCGCCGATACGCAGTATTTT. It is translated as CASASADTQYF. Variable domain in full (rest from reference TRBV7-2 and TRBJ2-3): GAGVSQSPSNKVTEKGKDVELRCDPISGHTALYWYRQSLGQGLEFLIYFQGNSAPDKSGLPSDRFSAERTGGSVSTLTIQRTQQEDSAVYLCASASADTQYFGPGTRLTVL.

The chain combines TRBV7-6 with TRBJ1-6; 10 nucleotides align to TRBD1. The CDR3 loop spans 15 amino acids. The germline V gene has CDR1 SGHVS and CDR2 FNYEAQ. The ends lost 5 bases at V and 8 bases at J; junction bases unmatched: 6. The DNA of the CDR3 is TGTGCCAGCAGCACGGGACAGGGGTTGGATTCACCCCTCCACTTT. Residues: CASSTGQGLDSPLHF. Variable domain in full (rest from reference TRBV7-6 and TRBJ1-6): GAGVSQSPRYKVTKRGQDVALRCDPISGHVSLYWYRQALGQGPEFLTYFNYEAQQDKSGLPNDRFSAERPEGSISTLTIQRTEQRDSAMYRCASSTGQGLDSPLHFGNGTRLTVT.

The rearrangement joins TRBV9 to TRBJ2-1, with D perhaps TRBD2 (5 bases). CDR1 SGDLS and CDR2 YYNGEE come from the germline V gene. This CDR3 comprises 16 residues. V was cut by 0 bases and J by 9 bases, with 19 bases left in between. CDR3 sequence: CASSVVEAGGPGEQFF. The CDR3 nucleotides read TGTGCCAGCAGCGTAGTTGAGGCGGGTGGACCGGGTGAGCAGTTCTTC.

This clonotype was recorded many times. The chain uses TRBV2 and TRBJ2-3, with D perhaps TRBD1 or TRBD2 (6 bases each). The CDR3 is 16 amino acids. In germline, CDR1 is SNHLY, CDR2 FYNNEI. Trimming removed 3 bases from V and 6 bases from J, with 19 bases in between. DNA of the CDR3: TGTGCCAGCAGTGACCAGGAGGGCAGGGGTGGGGATACGCAGTATTTT. It translates to CASSDQEGRGGDTQYF. The full variable domain, its missing parts supplied by reference TRBV2 and TRBJ2-3, is EPEVTQTPSHQVTQMGQEVILRCVPISNHLYFYWYRQILGQKVEFLVSFYNNEISEKSEIFDDQFSVERPDGSNFTLKIRSTKLEDSAMYFCASSDQEGRGGDTQYFGPGTRLTVL.

This chain links TRBV6-1 with TRBJ1-1; D not certain. This CDR3 is built from 13 residues. The germline V gene has CDR1 MNHNS and CDR2 SASEGT. Trimming removed 6 bases from V and 1 base from J, with 9 bases in between. Written as DNA, the CDR3 is TGTGCCAGCAGGGCACAGAAGAACACTGAAGCTTTCTTT. Its protein is CASRAQKNTEAFF.

This clonotype was found once. The gene calls are TRBV20-1 and TRBJ2-1; D is tentatively TRBD1 or TRBD2 (5 bases each). Germline V gene lookup returns CDR1 DFQATT and CDR2 SNEGSKA (reference sequence). The length of the CDR3 is 16 residues. V dropped 1 base and J dropped 8 bases, with 21 bases sitting between them. This CDR3 reads CSARGAKAGMRDEQFF. The CDR3, as DNA: TGCAGTGCTAGAGGGGCTAAGGCAGGGATGAGGGATGAGCAGTTCTTC.

This clonotype was seen repeatedly, ten times or more. The V gene is TRBV11-2, the J gene TRBJ2-7; 15 positions match TRBD2. Germline V gene data show CDR1 as SGHAT and CDR2 as FQNNGV. V shed 5 bases, J shed 4 bases, and the junction held 9 bases outside the gene matches. CDR3 size: 17 residues. CDR3 sequence: CASSRGLAGGLLYEQYF. CDR3 coding DNA: TGTGCCAGCAGCCGGGGACTAGCGGGAGGTCTTTTGTACGAGCAGTACTTC.

This clonotype was observed many times. The chain uses TRBV7-2 and TRBJ2-1; TRBD1 agrees at 7 bases. CDR1 is SGHTA and CDR2 is FQGNSA in the germline V gene. CDR3 length: 14 residues. The trim removed 5 bases at V and 6 bases at J, leaving 7 bases unmatched. The CDR3 region has the DNA TGTGCCAGCAGCCGAGGGACAGTCTCCAATGAGCAGTTCTTC. The encoded protein is CASSRGTVSNEQFF.

This sequence joins TRBV5-1 and TRBJ2-3, with 9 bases matching TRBD2. Unmatched junction bases numbered 9, after V lost 5 bases and J lost 2 bases. The V gene's germline CDR1 is SGHRS and CDR2 YFSETQ. This CDR3 is 16 amino acids long. The CDR3 DNA follows: TGCGCCAGCAGAGGGGGCAGCGGGGGGTACACAGATACGCAGTATTTT. Its protein is CASRGGSGGYTDTQYF.

This clonotype was detected many times. The V call is TRBV20-1, the J call TRBJ2-7; D gene ambiguous. V was trimmed by 5 bases and J by 3 bases, leaving 17 bases between them. The CDR3 consists of 14 residues. Germline assignment: CDR1 DFQATT and CDR2 SNEGSKA (reference sequence). The CDR3 here is CSAEHPASLYEQYF. The CDR3 region has the DNA TGCAGTGCTGAGCACCCGGCCAGCCTCTACGAGCAGTACTTC.

Ten or more counts support this clonotype. The CDR3 sequence: CAIAYAGTGVEQFF. The CDR3 bases are TGTGCCATCGCTTACGCGGGGACAGGGGTTGAGCAGTTCTTC. The J gene is TRBJ2-1, the V gene TRBV10-3; TRBD1 aligns across 10 bases. The CDR3 consists of 14 residues. V shed 8 bases, J shed 9 bases, and the junction held 10 bases outside the gene matches. Germline V gene data show CDR1 as ENHRY and CDR2 as SYGVKD.

The rearrangement links TRBV2 to TRBJ2-5; perhaps TRBD2 as D (6 bases). Trimming stripped 7 bases from V and 0 bases from J, with 9 bases between. CDR3 length: 13 amino acids. Germline V gene sequence: CDR1 SNHLY, CDR2 FYNNEI. This chain's CDR3 is CASNGLYQETQYF. In DNA form, the CDR3 reads TGTGCCAGCAACGGACTATACCAAGAGACCCAGTACTTC.

There are many counts of this clonotype. V usage is TRBV20-1 and J usage is TRBJ2-1, with TRBD2 matching 7 bases. Trimming cost V 6 bases and J 7 bases; bases outside gene matches: 15. This CDR3 comprises 15 residues. The germline gives CDR1 DFQATT, CDR2 SNEGSKA (reference sequence). CDR3 DNA sequence: TGCAGTGCGGCTCGGGGTGGCGGGGGAGAGAATGAGCAGTTCTTC. Its translation is CSAARGGGGENEQFF.

The sample holds many counts of this clonotype. The chain employs TRBV5-1 and TRBJ2-3; 8 bases agree with TRBD1. Germline values: CDR1 SGHRS, CDR2 YFSETQ. After removal of 4 bases from V and 1 base from J, the junction contained 20 bases not matched to a gene. There are 20 residues in the CDR3. The CDR3: CASSPAKSSGQVPGTDTQYF. The CDR3 coding sequence is TGCGCCAGCAGCCCCGCCAAAAGTTCGGGACAGGTGCCTGGCACAGATACGCAGTATTTT. Using reference TRBV5-1 and TRBJ2-3 for the parts outside the CDR3, the full variable domain is KAGVTQTPRYLIKTRGQQVTLSCSPISGHRSVSWYQQTPGQGLQFLFEYFSETQRNKGNFPGRFSGRQFSNSRSEMNVSTLELGDSALYLCASSPAKSSGQVPGTDTQYFGPGTRLTVL.

This clonotype was recorded a few times. The CDR3 sequence is CASTYWGVEQPQHF. For the CDR3, the DNA is TGTGCCAGCACCTATTGGGGGGTCGAGCAGCCCCAGCATTTT. The chain employs TRBV12-3 or TRBV12-4 and TRBJ1-5; perhaps TRBD1 as D (5 bases). The CDR3 has 14 residues. V shed 7 bases and J shed 7 bases, with 17 bases lying between them.